Following are 23 T cell receptor beta chains from one sample sequenced in a study of CD4 T cells in relation to SARS-CoV-2 and coronaviruses. Here immunoSEQ multiplex PCR was the method, and the copy in TCRdb shows in-frame clones only, minus some. The sample has roughly 25,000 clones, about 73% seen once. Unexposed donor CD4+ T cells date from 2011-2018, before the COVID-19 pandemic. After approximately 10 days of culture, CD4+ T cells were isolated. No antigen is known for these receptors. What was sequenced was CD4+ T cells from PBMCs, cultured in vitro. Receptor source: a human donor in good health.

The CDR3 here is CASSLNTATQETQYF. In DNA, the CDR3 is TGTGCCAGCAGCTTAAATACAGCTACTCAAGAGACCCAGTACTTC. The chain is built from TRBV7-3 and TRBJ2-5; D call uncertain. Germline V gene lookup returns CDR1 SGHTA and CDR2 FQGTGA. V lost 1 base to trimming and J lost 2 bases, with 11 bases between them. The CDR3 loop spans 15 amino acids.

This chain connects TRBV2 to TRBJ1-4; 8 bases map to TRBD1. Germline V gives CDR1 SNHLY, CDR2 FYNNEI. The CDR3 is 15 amino acids. Germline trimming cut 4 bases from V and 5 bases from J; bases unmatched to any gene: 6. CDR3 residues: CASSAGGRGNEKLFF. The DNA for the CDR3 is TGTGCCAGCAGTGCAGGGGGCCGTGGCAATGAAAAACTGTTTTTT.

This chain joins TRBV19 and TRBJ1-2; TRBD1 matches 8 bases. The CDR3 totals 14 residues. Germline V gene lookup returns CDR1 LNHDA and CDR2 SQIVND (reference sequence). V lost 8 bases, J lost 4 bases, and 9 bases stayed unmatched. The CDR3 nucleotides read TGTGCCAGTGGGTGGGGGACAGGAGGCTATGGCTACACCTTC. Its protein is CASGWGTGGYGYTF.

The J gene is TRBJ1-3, the V gene TRBV2, with D perhaps matching TRBD1 (6 bases). This CDR3 region has 15 residues. V dropped 3 bases and J dropped 4 bases, with 13 bases sitting between them. From germline, CDR1 is SNHLY and CDR2 FYNNEI. As DNA, the CDR3 is TGTGCCAGCAGTGAGGACAGACTTTGGGGAAACACCATATATTTT. Residues: CASSEDRLWGNTIYF. The variable domain in full, with the rest retrieved from reference TRBV2 and TRBJ1-3, is EPEVTQTPSHQVTQMGQEVILRCVPISNHLYFYWYRQILGQKVEFLVSFYNNEISEKSEIFDDQFSVERPDGSNFTLKIRSTKLEDSAMYFCASSEDRLWGNTIYFGEGSWLTVV.

The CDR3, as DNA: TGTGCCTGGAGTGTAAGGGACAGGGCCTACTTC. Its protein product is CAWSVRDRAYF. This chain connects TRBV30 to TRBJ2-5, with 9 bases fitting TRBD1. The CDR3 is 11 residues long. V lost 0 bases and J lost 14; bases outside the gene matches: 4. Germline assignment: CDR1 GTSNPN and CDR2 SVGIG (reference sequence).

This clone was counted a few times. The V gene is TRBV18, the J gene TRBJ1-6, with a weak D call TRBD1 (5 bases). This CDR3 spans 15 amino acids. The germline V gene has CDR1 KGHSH and CDR2 LQKENI. V lost 8 bases, J lost 11 bases, and 22 bases lay in between. CDR3 coding DNA: TGTGCCAGCACTACAGGTTCGGGGTCCGAAACACCCCTCCACTTT. Amino acid sequence: CASTTGSGSETPLHF.

This clone was counted only a few times. The chain joins TRBV5-1 to TRBJ1-1; D is unresolved. This CDR3 spans 14 amino acids. Germline V gene data show CDR1 as SGHRS and CDR2 as YFSETQ. Trimming removed 0 bases from V and 2 bases from J, with 8 bases in between. The CDR3 loop reads CASSLEQHNTEAFF. DNA of the CDR3: TGCGCCAGCAGCTTGGAGCAGCATAACACTGAAGCTTTCTTT.

This clone appeared a single time. The chain couples TRBV18 to TRBJ2-1, with D perhaps matching TRBD2 (6 bases). V lost 0 bases to trimming and J lost 8 bases, with 8 bases between them. CDR3 length: 13 residues. Germline V lookup: CDR1 KGHSH, CDR2 LQKENI. As DNA, the CDR3 is TGTGCCAGCTCACCACCGGGAGGTTATGAGCAGTTCTTC. It encodes CASSPPGGYEQFF.

The genes are TRBV30 and TRBJ2-6; 9 nucleotides align to TRBD1. V trimming: 4 bases; J trimming: 2 bases; junction bases outside the gene matches: 0. Per the germline V gene, CDR1 is GTSNPN and CDR2 is SVGIG (reference sequence). This CDR3 is built from 14 residues. CDR3 coding DNA: TGTGCCTGGAACAGGGGGCCTGGGGCCAACGTCCTGACTTTC. It encodes CAWNRGPGANVLTF.

J is TRBJ2-5 and V is TRBV6-5; D gene ambiguous. Germline CDR1 reads MNHEY; CDR2 reads SVGAGI. Trimming cost V 8 bases and J 4 bases, with 8 bases left between them. The CDR3 totals 11 residues. CDR3 nucleotide sequence: TGTGCCAGCCGGACGGGAGAGACCCAGTACTTC. Its translation is CASRTGETQYF.

The V call is TRBV19, the J call TRBJ2-4, with a weak D call TRBD1 (5 bases). Germline V gene lookup returns CDR1 LNHDA and CDR2 SQIVND (reference sequence). The CDR3 length is 15 residues. The V end lost 5 bases, the J end lost 0 bases, and 11 bases lay between the germline ends. The CDR3 DNA reads TGTGCCAGTAGTGAGCAGGGCCTAGCCAAAAACATTCAGTACTTC. Its protein is CASSEQGLAKNIQYF.

The genes are TRBV28 and TRBJ2-1; D is uncertain. The CDR3 loop spans 11 amino acids. V dropped 3 bases and J dropped 9 bases, with 6 bases sitting between them. Germline V gives CDR1 MDHEN, CDR2 SYDVKM. The CDR3 loop is CASSLTPEQFF. The CDR3 coding sequence is TGTGCCAGCAGTTTGACCCCTGAGCAGTTCTTC.

The V and J genes are TRBV6-5 and TRBJ2-7; 7 nucleotides line up with TRBD1. The CDR3 consists of 12 residues. V lost 4 bases to trimming and J lost 7 bases; unmatched junction nucleotides: 4. Per the germline V gene, CDR1 is MNHEY and CDR2 is SVGAGI. CDR3 sequence: CASSSQGWEQYF. As DNA, the CDR3 is TGTGCCAGCAGTTCACAGGGGTGGGAGCAGTACTTC.

This clone was detected only once. The gene calls are TRBV19 and TRBJ2-2; D is perhaps TRBD1 (6 bases). Germline-derived CDR1 and CDR2 are LNHDA and SQIVND (reference sequence). Trimming stripped 5 bases from V and 4 bases from J, with 8 bases between. CDR3 length equals 13 residues. The CDR3 DNA sequence: TGTGCCAGTAGTGCACAGGGCACCGGGGAGCTGTTTTTT. It yields the protein CASSAQGTGELFF.

The chain combines TRBV4-1 with TRBJ2-1; no reliable D call. Trimming took 1 base from V and 1 from J, leaving 2 bases between them. The CDR3 sequence is 13 residues long. Germline V lookup: CDR1 MGHRA, CDR2 YSYEKL. The CDR3 protein is CASSQVSYNEQFF. The CDR3 DNA is TGCGCCAGCAGCCAAGTGTCCTACAATGAGCAGTTCTTC.

This clone was seen a handful of times. The CDR3 sequence is CASSQVLAGGPIEQFF. Here the CDR3 DNA reads TGCGCCAGCAGCCAAGTCCTAGCGGGAGGGCCAATCGAGCAGTTCTTC. This chain uses TRBV4-1 with TRBJ2-1; 12 bases line up with TRBD2. Germline lookup yields CDR1 MGHRA and CDR2 YSYEKL. V gave up 1 base and J gave up 10 bases; unmatched junction bases: 8. The CDR3 runs 16 residues.

The V call is TRBV4-2, the J call TRBJ1-1; D gene ambiguous. CDR3 length: 14 amino acids. Germline loops: CDR1 LGHNA, CDR2 YNFKEQ. Deletions cut 0 bases from V and 1 base from J, with 6 bases between. Here the CDR3 reads CASSQEAGNTEAFF. The DNA for the CDR3 is TGTGCCAGCAGCCAAGAGGCGGGGAACACTGAAGCTTTCTTT.

This clone has a single count. This chain connects TRBV3-1 (or the pseudogene TRBV3-2) to TRBJ1-1; no clear D. CDR3 length: 15 amino acids. The germline V gene encodes CDR1 LGHDT and CDR2 YNNKEL (reference sequence). V dropped 6 bases and J dropped 0 bases, with 14 bases sitting between them. The CDR3 nucleotides are TGTGCCAGCAGGGCACCCGGACTTTTGAACACTGAAGCTTTCTTT. It is translated as CASRAPGLLNTEAFF.

The gene calls are TRBV28 and TRBJ1-5, with a weak D call TRBD1 (5 bases). V lost 6 bases and J lost 8, with 11 bases in between. CDR1 is MDHEN, CDR2 SYDVKM, per germline. This CDR3 spans 12 amino acids. CDR3 nucleotide sequence: TGTGCCAGCAGCGCAGGGCGCGAGCCCCAGCATTTT. As protein: CASSAGREPQHF.

The chain has TRBV5-1 and TRBJ1-4; D possibly corresponds to TRBD1 (6 bases). The CDR3 totals 14 residues. V shed 4 bases and J shed 7 bases, with 14 bases lying between them. The germline V gene has CDR1 SGHRS and CDR2 YFSETQ. The CDR3 DNA is TGCGCCAGCAGCAAAACAGGGAAGGGTGAAAAACTGTTTTTT. This translates into CASSKTGKGEKLFF.

This clone was detected a few times. The V call is TRBV6-1, the J call TRBJ2-7; D possibly uses TRBD1 or TRBD2 (5 bases each). V shed 0 bases and J shed 6 bases, with 9 bases lying between them. The CDR3 is 13 amino acids. Germline CDR1 and CDR2: MNHNS and SASEGT. The CDR3 sequence is CASSEAGAGEQYF. The CDR3 region has the DNA TGTGCCAGCAGTGAAGCTGGGGCGGGCGAGCAGTACTTC.

The chain couples TRBV27 to TRBJ1-1; D gene unclear. Germline V gene sequence: CDR1 MNHEY, CDR2 SMNVEV (reference sequence). CDR3 length: 13 residues. Trimming cost V 5 bases and J 7 bases, with 14 bases left between them. The CDR3 DNA is TGTGCCAGCAGTCTTCTAGGGCAGGTTGAAGCTTTCTTT. Translation: CASSLLGQVEAFF.

The J gene is TRBJ1-2, the V gene TRBV12-3 or TRBV12-4, with D unclear. The CDR3 runs 13 residues. The ends were cut back, 6 bases at V and 4 bases at J, with 12 bases in the middle. The chain's CDR3 is CASRPDGGYGYTF. DNA of the CDR3: TGTGCCAGCAGACCGGACGGAGGCTATGGCTACACCTTC.